A selection of T cell receptor beta chains follows, all from one sample in a study of cytomegalovirus exposure and HLA in healthy donors. Method: immunoSEQ multiplex PCR; TCRdb's copy keeps in-frame clones and lacks some. Among 120,000 or so clones listed, around 73% were seen once. The specimen was PBMCs. The receptors stem from a woman aged 40 to 55 in good health and CMV-seropositive. Both conserved end residues are part of each CDR3. A D gene is named only where the DNA matches it firmly. A row's size may be missing; if present it is once, few, many or a size class.

D | size | J | V | CDR3 | DNA
NA | NA | TRBJ1-2 | TRBV28 | CASSPTTNYGYTF | TGTGCCAGCAGTCCTACTACTAACTATGGCTACACCTTC
TRBD2 | NA | TRBJ2-1 | TRBV28 | CASSLSRDYYNEQFF | TGTGCCAGCAGTTTATCACGGGACTATTACAATGAGCAGTTCTTC
TRBD1 | NA | TRBJ2-7 | TRBV13 | CASRRSGTAYEQYF | TGTGCCAGCAGACGGTCCGGGACAGCCTACGAGCAGTACTTC
NA | once | TRBJ1-1 | TRBV6-1 | CASRINRGINTEAFF | TGTGCCAGCAGGATTAACCGAGGAATAAACACTGAAGCTTTCTTT
NA | NA | TRBJ1-2 | TRBV10-3 | CASRRDIGVEGYTF | TGTGCATCCCGTCGTGACATAGGGGTAGAGGGCTACACCTTC
TRBD2 | NA | TRBJ2-3 | TRBV5-1 | CASSPRTRLADTQYF | TGCGCCAGCAGCCCTAGGACTAGATTGGCAGATACGCAGTATTTT
TRBD2 | NA | TRBJ2-1 | TRBV7-9 | CASSTSTSGEQFF | TGTGCCAGCAGCACGTCGACTAGCGGAGAGCAGTTCTTC
NA | NA | TRBJ1-5 | TRBV19 | CASNLSNQPQHF | TGTGCCAGTAATCTGAGCAATCAGCCCCAGCATTTT
NA | NA | TRBJ1-3 | TRBV6-1 | CASSQRLSSGNTIYF | TGTGCCAGCAGTCAACGGTTGAGCTCTGGAAACACCATATATTTT
TRBD2 | NA | TRBJ2-7 | TRBV2 | CASSGRLAGTYEQYF | TGTGCCAGCAGCGGTAGACTAGCGGGGACGTACGAGCAGTACTTC
NA | NA | TRBJ2-2 | TRBV9 | CASSRVILANTGELFF | TGTGCCAGCAGCCGTGTTATCTTAGCGAACACCGGGGAGCTGTTTTTT
TRBD2 | NA | TRBJ2-7 | TRBV7-2 | CASSFAGGHEQYF | TGTGCCAGCAGCTTTGCGGGGGGACACGAGCAGTACTTC
NA | NA | TRBJ2-7 | TRBV2 | CASGGYPREQYF | TGTGCCAGCGGGGGGTACCCACGCGAGCAGTACTTC
NA | NA | TRBJ1-1 | TRBV6-5 | CASSFLDRFKNTEAFF | TGTGCCAGCAGTTTTTTGGACAGATTCAAGAACACTGAAGCTTTCTTT
NA | NA | TRBJ2-7 | TRBV2 | CASSEGAVAEQYF | TGTGCCAGCAGTGAAGGCGCGGTGGCCGAGCAGTACTTC
TRBD2 | NA | TRBJ2-7 | TRBV10-3 | CAIRLAGTYEQYF | TGTGCCATCAGGCTAGCGGGAACCTACGAGCAGTACTTC
TRBD1 | NA | TRBJ1-2 | TRBV5-1 | CASSLGDRDRGIF | TGCGCCAGCAGCTTGGGTGACAGGGACCGTGGTATATTC
TRBD2 | once | TRBJ2-1 | TRBV9 | CASSPEGRVNEQFF | TGTGCCAGCAGCCCCGAAGGGAGGGTCAATGAGCAGTTCTTC
NA | NA | TRBJ1-2 | TRBV5-8 | CASSYIWGVDYGYTF | TGTGCCAGCAGCTACATTTGGGGAGTAGACTATGGCTACACCTTC
NA | few | TRBJ2-1 | TRBV7-3 | CASSLTAIGYSQFF | TGTGCCAGCAGCTTAACAGCCATTGGGTATAGCCAGTTCTTC
NA | NA | TRBJ2-5 | TRBV4-3 | CASSQRGSPQETQYF | TGCGCCAGCAGCCAAAGGGGCAGCCCCCAGGAGACCCAGTACTTC
TRBD1 | few | TRBJ1-3 | TRBV9 | CASSVAQGMGNTIYF | TGTGCCAGCAGCGTAGCACAGGGGATGGGAAACACCATATATTTT
TRBD2 | few | TRBJ2-1 | TRBV2 | CASLLSGAPQFF | TGTGCCAGCTTATTAAGCGGGGCACCGCAGTTCTTC
NA | many | TRBJ2-3 | TRBV5-1 | CAVGQEEADTQYF | TGCGCCGTAGGGCAGGAGGAGGCAGATACGCAGTATTTT
NA | few | TRBJ1-1 | TRBV18 | CASRGGETTEAFF | TGTGCCAGCAGGGGAGGGGAGACCACTGAAGCTTTCTTT
TRBD1 | few | TRBJ1-3 | TRBV7-8 | CASSLVGQGPTSRSGNTIYF | TGTGCCAGCAGCTTAGTTGGACAGGGGCCGACATCCCGCTCTGGAAACACCATATATTTT
TRBD1 | NA | TRBJ2-1 | TRBV6-5 | CASSSQGQGVNNEQFF | TGTGCCAGCAGTTCACAAGGACAGGGGGTTAACAATGAGCAGTTCTTC
TRBD1 | NA | TRBJ1-2 | TRBV10-3 | CAISESQGNYGYTF | TGTGCCATCAGTGAGTCACAGGGGAACTATGGCTACACCTTC
TRBD1 | NA | TRBJ1-4 | TRBV7-9 | CASSFTGGLVEKLFF | TGTGCCAGCAGCTTTACAGGGGGCTTGGTTGAAAAACTGTTTTTT
NA | NA | TRBJ2-2 | TRBV6-5 | CASSYGHVSTGELFF | TGTGCCAGCAGTTACGGACACGTCAGCACCGGGGAGCTGTTTTTT
NA | NA | TRBJ1-2 | TRBV5-1 | CASSLDFSFNYGYTF | TGCGCCAGCAGCTTGGACTTTTCGTTTAACTATGGCTACACCTTC
NA | NA | TRBJ1-2 | TRBV27 | CASSFRGFNYGYTF | TGTGCCAGCAGTTTCCGGGGGTTTAACTATGGCTACACCTTC
NA | few | TRBJ1-1 | TRBV9 | CASSPGGLEAFF | TGTGCCAGCAGCCCGGGGGGGCTTGAAGCTTTCTTT
TRBD1 | NA | TRBJ1-2 | TRBV19 | CASRRTGDNYGYTF | TGTGCCAGTAGGAGGACAGGGGATAACTATGGCTACACCTTC
NA | NA | TRBJ1-4 | TRBV25-1 | CASSELGRDNEKLFF | TGTGCCAGCAGTGAATTGGGCAGGGATAATGAAAAACTGTTTTTT
NA | NA | TRBJ2-2 | TRBV7-2 | CASSRDNYPGELFF | TGTGCCAGCAGCCGGGACAATTATCCCGGGGAGCTGTTTTTT
TRBD1 | NA | TRBJ1-2 | TRBV29-1 | CSAGQGGGNYGYTF | TGCAGCGCCGGACAGGGCGGGGGTAACTATGGCTACACCTTC
NA | NA | TRBJ2-7 | TRBV29-1 | CSVTPSSDEQYF | TGCAGCGTTACCCCCTCGAGCGACGAGCAGTACTTC
NA | NA | TRBJ2-1 | TRBV6-6 | CASSSGLPSSYNEQFF | TGTGCCAGCAGTTCCGGACTTCCGAGCTCCTACAATGAGCAGTTCTTC
TRBD1 | NA | TRBJ1-1 | TRBV6-5 | CASSRSGGMRTEAFF | TGTGCCAGCAGTCGCTCAGGGGGGATGAGGACTGAAGCTTTCTTT
TRBD1 | NA | TRBJ1-1 | TRBV4-3 | CASSQRTGEEAFF | TGCGCCAGCAGCCAACGGACAGGGGAAGAAGCTTTCTTT
TRBD2 | NA | TRBJ2-3 | TRBV10-3 | CAISESADSGARTDTQYF | TGTGCCATCAGTGAGTCTGCGGATAGCGGGGCCCGCACAGATACGCAGTATTTT